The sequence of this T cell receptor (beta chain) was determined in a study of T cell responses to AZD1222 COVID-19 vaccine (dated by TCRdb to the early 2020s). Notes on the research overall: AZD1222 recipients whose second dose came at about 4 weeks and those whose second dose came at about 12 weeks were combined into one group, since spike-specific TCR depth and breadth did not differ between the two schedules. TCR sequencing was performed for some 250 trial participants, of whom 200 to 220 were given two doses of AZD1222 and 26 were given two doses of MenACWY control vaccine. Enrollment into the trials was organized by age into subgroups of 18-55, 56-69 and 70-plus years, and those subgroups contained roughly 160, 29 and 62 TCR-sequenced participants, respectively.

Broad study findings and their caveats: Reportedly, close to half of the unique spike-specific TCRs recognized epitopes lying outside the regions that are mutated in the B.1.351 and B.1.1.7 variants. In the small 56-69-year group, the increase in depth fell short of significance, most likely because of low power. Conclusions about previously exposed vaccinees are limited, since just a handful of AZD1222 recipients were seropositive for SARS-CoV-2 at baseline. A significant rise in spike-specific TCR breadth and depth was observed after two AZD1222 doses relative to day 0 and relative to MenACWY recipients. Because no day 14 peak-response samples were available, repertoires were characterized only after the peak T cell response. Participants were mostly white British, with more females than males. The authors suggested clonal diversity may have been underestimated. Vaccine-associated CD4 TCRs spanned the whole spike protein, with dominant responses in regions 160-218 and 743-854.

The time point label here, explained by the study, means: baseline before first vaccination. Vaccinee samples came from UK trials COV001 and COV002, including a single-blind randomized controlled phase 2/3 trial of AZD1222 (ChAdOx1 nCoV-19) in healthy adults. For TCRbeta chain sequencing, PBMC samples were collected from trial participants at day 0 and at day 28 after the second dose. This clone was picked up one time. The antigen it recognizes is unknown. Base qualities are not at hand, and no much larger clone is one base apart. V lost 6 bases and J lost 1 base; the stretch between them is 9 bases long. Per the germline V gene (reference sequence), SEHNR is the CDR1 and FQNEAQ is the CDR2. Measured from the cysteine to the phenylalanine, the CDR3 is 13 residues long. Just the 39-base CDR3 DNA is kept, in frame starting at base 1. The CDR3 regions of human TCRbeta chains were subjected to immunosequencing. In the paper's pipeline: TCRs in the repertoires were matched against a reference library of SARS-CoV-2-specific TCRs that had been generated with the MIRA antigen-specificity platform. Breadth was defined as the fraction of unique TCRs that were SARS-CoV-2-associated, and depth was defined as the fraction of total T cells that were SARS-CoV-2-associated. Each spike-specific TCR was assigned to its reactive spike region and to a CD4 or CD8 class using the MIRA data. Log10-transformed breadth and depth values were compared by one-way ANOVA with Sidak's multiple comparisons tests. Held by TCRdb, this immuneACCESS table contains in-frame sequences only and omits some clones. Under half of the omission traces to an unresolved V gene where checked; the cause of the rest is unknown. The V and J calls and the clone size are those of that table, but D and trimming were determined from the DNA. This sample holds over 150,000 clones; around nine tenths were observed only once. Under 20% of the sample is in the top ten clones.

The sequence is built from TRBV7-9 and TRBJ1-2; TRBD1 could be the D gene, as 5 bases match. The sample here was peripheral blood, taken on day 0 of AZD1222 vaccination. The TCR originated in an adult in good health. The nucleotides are TGTGCCAGCAGTACCGACAGTAACTATGGCTACACCTTC. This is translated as CASSTDSNYGYTF. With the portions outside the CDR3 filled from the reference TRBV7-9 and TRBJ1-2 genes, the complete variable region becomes DTGVSQNPRHKITKRGQNVTFRCDPISEHNRLYWYRQTLGQGPEFLTYFQNEAQLEKSRLLSDRFSAERPKGSFSTLEIQRTEQGDSAMYLCASSTDSNYGYTFGSGTRLTVV.